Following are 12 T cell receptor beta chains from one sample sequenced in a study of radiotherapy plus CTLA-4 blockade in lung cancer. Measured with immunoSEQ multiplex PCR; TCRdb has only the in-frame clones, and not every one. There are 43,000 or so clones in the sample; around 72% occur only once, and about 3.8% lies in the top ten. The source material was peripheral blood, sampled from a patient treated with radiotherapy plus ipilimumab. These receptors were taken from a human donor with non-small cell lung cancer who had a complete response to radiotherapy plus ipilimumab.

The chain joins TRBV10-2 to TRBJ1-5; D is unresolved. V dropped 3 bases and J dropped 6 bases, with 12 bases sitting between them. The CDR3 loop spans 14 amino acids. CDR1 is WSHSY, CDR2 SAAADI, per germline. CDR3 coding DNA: TGCGCCAGCAGTGACCCCGCGGCGAGTCAGCCCCAGCATTTT. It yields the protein CASSDPAASQPQHF.

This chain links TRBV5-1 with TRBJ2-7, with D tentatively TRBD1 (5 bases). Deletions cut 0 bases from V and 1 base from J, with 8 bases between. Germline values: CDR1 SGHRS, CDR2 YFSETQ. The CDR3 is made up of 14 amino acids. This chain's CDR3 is CASSLEGNSYEQYF. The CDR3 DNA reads TGCGCCAGCAGCTTGGAGGGGAATTCCTACGAGCAGTACTTC. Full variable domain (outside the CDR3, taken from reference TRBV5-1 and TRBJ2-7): KAGVTQTPRYLIKTRGQQVTLSCSPISGHRSVSWYQQTPGQGLQFLFEYFSETQRNKGNFPGRFSGRQFSNSRSEMNVSTLELGDSALYLCASSLEGNSYEQYFGPGTRLTVT.

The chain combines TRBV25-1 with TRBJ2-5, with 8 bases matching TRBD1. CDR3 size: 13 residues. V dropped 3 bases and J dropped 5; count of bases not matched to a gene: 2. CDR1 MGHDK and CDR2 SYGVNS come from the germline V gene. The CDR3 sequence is CASSDRGPETQYF. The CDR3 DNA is TGTGCCAGCAGTGACAGGGGGCCGGAGACCCAGTACTTC.

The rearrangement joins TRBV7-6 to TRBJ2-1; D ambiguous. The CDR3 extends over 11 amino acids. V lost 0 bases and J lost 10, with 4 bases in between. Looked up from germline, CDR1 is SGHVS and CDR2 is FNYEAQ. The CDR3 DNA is TGTGCCAGCAGCTTAGCTTCGGAGCAGTTCTTC. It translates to CASSLASEQFF.

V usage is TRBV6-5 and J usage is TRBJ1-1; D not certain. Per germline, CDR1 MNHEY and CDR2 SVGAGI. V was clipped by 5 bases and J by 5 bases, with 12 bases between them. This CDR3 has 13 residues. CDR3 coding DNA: TGTGCCAGCAGTGAAAGTAGGAGGACTGAAGCTTTCTTT. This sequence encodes CASSESRRTEAFF.

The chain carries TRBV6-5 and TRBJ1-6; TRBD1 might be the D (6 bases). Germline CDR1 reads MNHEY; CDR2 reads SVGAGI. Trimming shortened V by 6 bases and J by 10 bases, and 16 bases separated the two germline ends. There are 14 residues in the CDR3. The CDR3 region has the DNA TGTGCCAGCAGCCCGGCAGGGGTGGTCTCACCCCTCCACTTT. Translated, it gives CASSPAGVVSPLHF.

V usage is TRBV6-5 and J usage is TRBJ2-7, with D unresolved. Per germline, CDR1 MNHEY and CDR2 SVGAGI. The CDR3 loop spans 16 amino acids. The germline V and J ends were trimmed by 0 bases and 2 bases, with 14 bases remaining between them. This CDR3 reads CASSYSELAGTYEQYF. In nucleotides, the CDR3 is TGTGCCAGCAGTTACTCGGAGTTAGCTGGAACCTACGAGCAGTACTTC.

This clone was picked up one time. The DNA of the CDR3 is TGTGCCAGAAGCGGCAGGGGGCGTCGAAACACCATATATTTT. This translates into CARSGRGRRNTIYF. This chain connects TRBV5-3 to TRBJ1-3, with TRBD1 identical over 8 bases. TRBV5-3 is recorded as an ORF, its role being uncertain. V lost 4 bases and J lost 5; bases outside the gene matches: 5. CDR3 length: 14 amino acids.

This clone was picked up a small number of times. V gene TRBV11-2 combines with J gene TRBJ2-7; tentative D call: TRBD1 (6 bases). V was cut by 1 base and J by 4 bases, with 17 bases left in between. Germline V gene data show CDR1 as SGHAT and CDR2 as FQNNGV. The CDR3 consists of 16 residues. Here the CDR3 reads CASSLGFNRAPYEQYF. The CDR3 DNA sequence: TGTGCCAGCAGCTTAGGTTTCAACAGGGCCCCTTACGAGCAGTACTTC.

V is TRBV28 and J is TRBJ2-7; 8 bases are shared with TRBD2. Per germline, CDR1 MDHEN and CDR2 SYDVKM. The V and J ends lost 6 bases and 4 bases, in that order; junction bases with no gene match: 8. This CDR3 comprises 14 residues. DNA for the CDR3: TGTGCCAGCAGCCGCCGGGGCGGGGGGTACGAGCAGTACTTC. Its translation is CASSRRGGGYEQYF. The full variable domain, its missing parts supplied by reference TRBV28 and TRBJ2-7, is DVKVTQSSRYLVKRTGEKVFLECVQDMDHENMFWYRQDPGLGLRLIYFSYDVKMKEKGDIPEGYSVSREKKERFSLILESASTNQTSMYLCASSRRGGGYEQYFGPGTRLTVT.

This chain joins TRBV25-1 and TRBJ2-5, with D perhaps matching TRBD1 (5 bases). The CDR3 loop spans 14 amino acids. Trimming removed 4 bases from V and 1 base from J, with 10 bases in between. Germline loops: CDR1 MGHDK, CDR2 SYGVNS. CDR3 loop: CASSGQPLQETQYF. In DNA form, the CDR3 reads TGTGCCAGCAGTGGACAGCCGCTCCAAGAGACCCAGTACTTC.

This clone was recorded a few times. The chain's CDR3 is CASSLVVRTGPRGTEAFF. DNA of the CDR3: TGTGCCAGCAGCTTAGTTGTGAGGACAGGGCCCCGGGGGACTGAAGCTTTCTTT. The chain couples TRBV7-8 to TRBJ1-1, with TRBD1 matching over 8 bases. The CDR3 contains 18 residues. V gave up 1 base and J gave up 5 bases; unmatched junction bases: 15. Germline V gene data show CDR1 as SGHVS and CDR2 as FQNEAQ. The whole variable domain, remainder taken from reference TRBV7-8 and TRBJ1-1, is GAGVSQSPRYKVAKRGQDVALRCDPISGHVSLFWYQQALGQGPEFLTYFQNEAQLDKSGLPSDRFFAERPEGSVSTLKIQRTQQEDSAVYLCASSLVVRTGPRGTEAFFGQGTRLTVV.